Each of the 28 T cell receptor beta chains below was sequenced from the same sample in a study of cytomegalovirus exposure and HLA in healthy donors. The PCR made use of 60 Vbeta and 13 Jbeta primers. Some clones are missing from TCRdb's copy, which holds only in-frame ones; the method was immunoSEQ multiplex PCR. The sample has over 50,000 clones, about 80% seen once; the top ten hold approximately 50%. Sequencing input: PBMCs. These TCRs come from a middle-aged man in good health and CMV-seropositive.

The J gene is TRBJ2-7, the V gene TRBV6-6; D is possibly TRBD1 (6 bases). In germline, CDR1 is MNHNY, CDR2 SVGAGI (reference sequence). This CDR3 spans 15 amino acids. V lost 7 bases and J 3 bases, leaving 19 bases between the germline ends. This chain's CDR3 is CASTFSNRDNYEQYF. Here the CDR3 DNA reads TGTGCCAGCACCTTTTCCAACCGGGACAACTACGAGCAGTACTTC.

The chain is built from TRBV7-2 and TRBJ2-7, with 9 bases lining up with TRBD2. The CDR3 is 17 residues long. The germline CDR1 and CDR2 sequences are SGHTA and FQGNSA. V was clipped by 4 bases and J by 0 bases; unmatched bases: 10. Written as DNA, the CDR3 is TGTGCCAGCAGCTCCCAACCTAGCGGGGCCTTCTCCTACGAGCAGTACTTC. Translation: CASSSQPSGAFSYEQYF.

This clone came up a few times. The rearrangement uses TRBV4-3 and TRBJ2-1; no definite D call. Germline CDR1 reads LGHNA; CDR2 reads YSLEER. The CDR3 covers 17 residues. The CDR3 coding sequence is TGCGACCGCAGCCCAGATATGATCGTACTCATCTCAAATGAGCAGTTCTTC. Its translation: CDRSPDMIVLISNEQFF.

The chain carries TRBV4-3 and TRBJ2-7, with D possibly matching TRBD2 (7 bases). Germline values: CDR1 LGHNA, CDR2 YSLEER. This CDR3 is 16 amino acids long. V was cut by 4 bases and J by 2 bases, with 18 bases left in between. The CDR3 loop reads CASSPVWGGLTYEQYF. The CDR3 coding sequence is TGCGCCAGCAGCCCGGTCTGGGGGGGCCTAACCTACGAGCAGTACTTC.

The rearrangement links TRBV12-2 to TRBJ1-5. TRBV12-2 is deemed a pseudogene. CDR3 length: 15 amino acids. CDR3 amino acids: CASRRGWVGNQPQHF. The DNA for the CDR3 is TGTGCAAGTCGTCGGGGTTGGGTCGGCAATCAGCCCCAGCATTTT.

The chain combines TRBV11-2 with TRBJ2-5, with 7 bases identical to TRBD1. V was pared by 5 bases and J by 1 base, with 13 bases of the junction left unmatched. Germline V gene lookup returns CDR1 SGHAT and CDR2 FQNNGV. This CDR3 spans 17 amino acids. The DNA for the CDR3 is TGTGCCAGCAGCCCTGGTGGCCCTTACAGGGGCCAAGAGACCCAGTACTTC. Protein sequence: CASSPGGPYRGQETQYF. The whole variable domain, filled in from reference TRBV11-2 and TRBJ2-5, reads EAGVAQSPRYKIIEKRQSVAFWCNPISGHATLYWYQQILGQGPKLLIQFQNNGVVDDSQLPKDRFSAERLKGVDSTLKIQPAKLEDSAVYLCASSPGGPYRGQETQYFGPGTRLLVL.

This clone was seen only a few times. The chain uses TRBV7-9 and TRBJ2-7; 7 bases line up with TRBD1. Germline V lookup: CDR1 SEHNR, CDR2 FQNEAQ (reference sequence). V was clipped by 5 bases and J by 5 bases; unmatched bases: 9. CDR3 length: 14 amino acids. The CDR3 DNA is TGTGCCAGCAGCCCCCCCGGGACAGTTCACGAGCAGTACTTC. It codes for CASSPPGTVHEQYF.

This clone was seen more than once but under ten times. This rearrangement joins TRBV7-6 to TRBJ1-1, with 7 positions matching TRBD1. CDR1 is SGHVS, CDR2 FNYEAQ, per germline. This CDR3 contains 16 residues. Trimming took 5 bases from V and 0 from J; bases not matched to a gene: 9. The CDR3 reads CASSLDRERLNTEAFF. In nucleotides, the CDR3 is TGTGCCAGCAGCCTAGACAGGGAGCGTCTGAACACTGAAGCTTTCTTT.

As to this clone: Other DNA sequences in the same sample also yield this CDR3. This chain connects TRBV7-9 to TRBJ2-5; D is possibly TRBD2 (6 bases). Germline V gene lookup returns CDR1 SEHNR and CDR2 FQNEAQ (reference sequence). The CDR3 is 15 residues long. V gave up 0 bases and J gave up 1 base, with 9 bases separating them. This chain's CDR3 is CASSLASGAQETQYF. For the CDR3, the DNA is TGTGCCAGCAGCTTAGCTAGCGGAGCCCAAGAGACCCAGTACTTC.

About this clone: One end of the junction fails to match germline, which may point to a read error. The CDR3 DNA reads as TGTGCCAGCAGCTTGGTGGGACAGGTCAAGATCAAGATCTTC. This translates into CASSLVGQVKIKIF. The chain employs TRBV5-4 and TRBJ2-1; TRBD1 matches 8 bases. The CDR3 runs 14 residues. Germline V gives CDR1 SGHNT, CDR2 YYREEE (reference sequence).

This chain connects TRBV29-1 to TRBJ1-1, with D hard to call. Germline CDR1 SQVTM, CDR2 ANQGSEA. This CDR3 spans 15 amino acids. V lost 8 bases and J 3 bases, leaving 22 bases between the germline ends. The CDR3 coding sequence is TGCAGCTCCCGCTTTATTGGGTGGGCAGACACTGAAGCTTTCTTT. As protein: CSSRFIGWADTEAFF.

The chain is built from TRBV29-1 and TRBJ2-5, with TRBD1 identical over 9 bases. The ends lost 6 bases at V and 7 bases at J; junction bases unmatched: 15. The V gene's germline CDR1 is SQVTM and CDR2 ANQGSEA. The CDR3 is 15 residues long. The CDR3 protein is CSVRAGGQGAGTQYF. The CDR3 region has the DNA TGCAGCGTCCGCGCCGGGGGACAGGGAGCCGGGACCCAGTACTTC.

This chain links TRBV7-9 with TRBJ2-1; 7 bases are shared with TRBD2. Trimming cost V 6 bases and J 0 bases; bases outside gene matches: 8. CDR1 is SEHNR and CDR2 is FQNEAQ in the germline V gene (reference sequence). This CDR3 contains 16 residues. CDR3 nucleotides: TGTGCCAGCAGTCCCAGTGGCGGGAGCTCCTACAATGAGCAGTTCTTC. It encodes CASSPSGGSSYNEQFF.

V is TRBV27 and J is TRBJ2-7; 8 nucleotides align to TRBD2. The ends lost 2 bases at V and 6 bases at J; junction bases unmatched: 15. The CDR3 has 17 amino acids. CDR1 MNHEY and CDR2 SMNVEV come from the germline V gene (reference sequence). The CDR3 reads CASSLNPGGALEVEQYF. The CDR3 region has the DNA TGTGCCAGCAGTTTAAACCCGGGGGGGGCATTAGAAGTCGAGCAGTACTTC.

The chain couples TRBV7-9 to TRBJ2-7; no firm D call. CDR3 length equals 16 residues. V lost 2 bases and J 0 bases, leaving 14 bases between the germline ends. CDR1 and CDR2 from the germline V gene are SEHNR and FQNEAQ (reference sequence). CDR3: CASSLTRLGSSYEQYF. CDR3 sequence (DNA): TGTGCCAGCAGCTTAACCCGACTCGGAAGCTCCTACGAGCAGTACTTC. Variable domain in full (rest from reference TRBV7-9 and TRBJ2-7): DTGVSQNPRHKITKRGQNVTFRCDPISEHNRLYWYRQTLGQGPEFLTYFQNEAQLEKSRLLSDRFSAERPKGSFSTLEIQRTEQGDSAMYLCASSLTRLGSSYEQYFGPGTRLTVT.

J is TRBJ1-2 and V is TRBV4-2; D might be TRBD1 (6 bases). Between the trimmed V and J ends, which lost 0 bases and 4 bases, there was a span of 15 bases. Germline V gene sequence: CDR1 LGHNA, CDR2 YNFKEQ. This CDR3 has 16 residues. CDR3 amino acids: CASSQEYPQGGYGYTF. The DNA for the CDR3 is TGTGCCAGCAGCCAAGAATATCCTCAAGGGGGCTATGGCTACACCTTC.

The CDR3: CASSQGLAGARPTDEQYF. The CDR3 coding sequence is TGTGCCAGCAGCCAGGGACTAGCGGGAGCCCGGCCTACCGACGAGCAGTACTTC. The V gene is TRBV27, the J gene TRBJ2-7, with 14 bases fitting TRBD2. This CDR3 contains 18 residues. J lost 5 bases, V lost 6 bases, and 15 bases had no gene match. Germline CDR1 and CDR2: MNHEY and SMNVEV (reference sequence).

In this sample, this clone turned up a few times. The chain combines TRBV5-1 with TRBJ2-3; D is possibly TRBD2 (5 bases). With 4 bases removed from V and 7 bases from J, the gap between germline ends came to 13 bases. Germline V gene sequence: CDR1 SGHRS, CDR2 YFSETQ. CDR3 length equals 13 residues. For the CDR3, the DNA is TGCGCCAGCAGCGAGAGAGGGTTCAATACGCAGTATTTT. This codes for CASSERGFNTQYF.

This chain links TRBV27 with TRBJ2-7, with 13 bases matching TRBD2. Germline trimming cut 5 bases from V and 0 bases from J; bases unmatched to any gene: 16. The CDR3 is 20 amino acids. CDR1 is MNHEY and CDR2 is SMNVEV in the germline V gene (reference sequence). This CDR3 is CASSPRTSGSFYRASYEQYF. Here the CDR3 DNA reads TGTGCCAGCAGTCCCAGGACTAGCGGGAGTTTTTATCGTGCCTCCTACGAGCAGTACTTC.

There are a few counts of this clone. V and J are TRBV5-5 and TRBJ2-7; 7 bases match TRBD2. Germline V CDR1 and CDR2: SGHKS, YYEKEE (reference sequence). J was trimmed by 4 bases and V by 0 bases; bases with no gene match: 7. CDR3 size: 15 residues. The CDR3 DNA reads as TGTGCCAGCAGCTTGGGAGTAGCCGGGGGGTACGAGCAGTACTTC. Translating it yields CASSLGVAGGYEQYF.

This clone was observed a few times. CDR3 sequence: CASSTGQGGMAFF. For the CDR3, the DNA is TGTGCCAGCAGTACCGGACAGGGTGGAATGGCTTTCTTT. The gene calls are TRBV6-6 and TRBJ1-1; 8 positions agree with TRBD1. The V gene's germline CDR1 is MNHNY and CDR2 SVGAGI (reference sequence). Trimming at V came to 5 bases and at J to 11 bases, leaving 10 bases not matched to a gene. This CDR3 is built from 13 residues.

The chain links TRBV11-3 to TRBJ2-5; TRBD2 matches at 10 bases. Germline CDR1 SGHNT, CDR2 YENEEA. The CDR3 sequence is 17 residues long. Unmatched junction bases numbered 10, after V lost 3 bases and J lost 3 bases. The DNA of the CDR3 is TGTGCCAGCAGCTTGGGAAGCGGGAGGGAGGGAAAAGAGACCCAGTACTTC. This encodes CASSLGSGREGKETQYF.

About this clone: One end of the junction does not line up with germline, which may come from a read error. The chain couples TRBV7-9 to TRBJ1-2, with 8 bases that match TRBD1. The length of the CDR3 is 14 residues. From germline, CDR1 is SEHNR and CDR2 FQNEAQ (reference sequence). The CDR3 DNA reads TGTTCCAGCAGCTCGACAGGGGAAGGGTATGGCTACACCTTC. Amino acids: CSSSSTGEGYGYTF.

This clone was detected a few times. The chain uses TRBV6-6 and TRBJ2-7; the D gene is possibly TRBD2 (7 bases). The V gene lost 5 bases and the J gene lost 5 bases, with 16 bases spanning the gap. CDR3 length: 14 amino acids. The germline V gene encodes CDR1 MNHNY and CDR2 SVGAGI (reference sequence). CDR3 DNA: TGTGCCAGCAGTCGGGGGGCAGGGAACAACGAGCAGTACTTC. Protein sequence: CASSRGAGNNEQYF.

The chain carries TRBV27 and TRBJ1-4, with 9 bases matching TRBD1. V was pared by 4 bases and J by 8 bases, with 5 bases of the junction left unmatched. The germline gives CDR1 MNHEY, CDR2 SMNVEV (reference sequence). This CDR3 region has 14 residues. CDR3 nucleotides: TGTGCCAGCAGTTCGACAGGGGGGAGGGAAAAACTGTTTTTT. This sequence encodes CASSSTGGREKLFF.

Here the CDR3 DNA reads TGTGCCGCAGCGTACGCTGGGGCCAACGTCCTGACTTTC. This codes for CAAAYAGANVLTF. This sequence joins TRBV6-1 and TRBJ2-6, with D unclear. The V gene's germline CDR1 is MNHNS and CDR2 SASEGT. V lost 11 bases, J lost 2 bases, and 10 bases lay in between. The CDR3 is 13 amino acids.

This chain uses TRBV7-9 with TRBJ1-2; 9 bases fit TRBD1. Germline CDR1 reads SEHNR; CDR2 reads FQNEAQ (reference sequence). The V and J ends lost 5 bases and 4 bases, in that order; junction bases with no gene match: 8. This CDR3 has 15 residues. As DNA, the CDR3 is TGTGCCAGCAGCCCGCCGGGACAGGGTGGCTATGGCTACACCTTC. This sequence encodes CASSPPGQGGYGYTF.

V usage is TRBV30 and J usage is TRBJ2-1; D possibly corresponds to TRBD1 (7 bases). Germline values: CDR1 GTSNPN, CDR2 SVGIG (reference sequence). Trimming shortened V by 1 base and J by 13 bases, and 32 bases separated the two germline ends. The CDR3 is 18 amino acids. The DNA for the CDR3 is TGTGCCTGGAGTGGTGGTCGGAGACAGGGAGGACCCAAAGAGGCCCAGTTCTTC. It specifies CAWSGGRRQGGPKEAQFF.